This T cell receptor beta chain was identified in a study of cytomegalovirus exposure and HLA in healthy donors (dated by TCRdb to 2017 to 2019). Some background on the complete study: According to an earlier analysis of a few hundred of the donors, some 180 million T cells yielded 117 million unique TCR beta sequences and approximately 280 Gb of sequence data. An early release that covered some 640 HLA-typed donors contained 300 to 350 gigabases of sequencing data and 75 million to 100 million unique TCR sequences. Of the 300 to 400 genotyped donors, over 65% fell in the genetic ancestry cluster associated with self-reported Caucasian donors. The aim of the study was to test whether cataloging public T cell receptors could identify signatures of past pathogen exposure. Using immunosequencing, the study profiled T cell repertoires from around 670 subjects and related those repertoires to cytomegalovirus serostatus. Besides the first cohort of approximately 710 subjects, a separate validation cohort made up of 120 different subjects was used. High-throughput TCR immunosequencing, statistical association of individual TCRs with disease status, and machine learning were combined to predict cytomegalovirus infection status. A later analysis re-analyzed previously published TCR beta repertoires from 660 or so donors and added high-resolution HLA genotyping to study TCR occurrence patterns. Rather than using new phenotypic data, the later analysis identified candidate immune exposures from TCR beta sequences and from how often those sequences occurred across donors. An earlier analysis of approximately 500 of the donors applied high-throughput TCR beta sequencing to assess whether each TCR beta V gene segment acted as functional or pseudogenic. Donor age, sex, ethnicity and CMV serostatus were collected together with the repertoire data. A later genetic analysis took genome-wide SNP genotypes for about 65% of the 666 donors and used that subset as a discovery cohort. All discovery cohort repertoires had been generated using a single sequencing platform. HLA typing covered class I and class II loci at four-digit resolution. Typing coverage varied by locus: roughly 629-640 donors for A, B, C, DRB1 and DQB1; some 520 for DQA1; over 600 for DPA1; approximately 490 for DPB1. Because of strong linkage in the cohort, 4 to 6 DR-DQ haplotypes were treated as single units for association and clustering. Among 350 to 400 genotyped donors of the cohort, an average of approximately 230,000 unique TCR beta nucleotide sequences were sequenced per donor, around 20% of them non-productive.

To prepare the library, the immunoSEQ multiplex PCR assay was applied. For the multiplex PCR, a mixture combining 60 forward primers for TCR Vbeta segments and 13 reverse primers for TCR Jbeta segments was used. Amplification of the CDR3 region of rearranged TCR beta genes was performed with a multiplex PCR assay on genomic DNA. On the Illumina HiSeq System, the amplified TCR beta libraries were sequenced as 87-base-pair reads. From the authors' description of their analysis: In a later analysis, some 80 million unique TCR beta chains were counted across the approximately 640 repertoires, and around 10 million of these chains were shared by at least two donors. To remove PCR and sequencing errors, raw reads were error-corrected and collapsed into unique sequences using a nearest-neighbor algorithm that merged closely related sequences. CDR3 sequences were aligned to IMGT reference sequences to assign V, D and J gene segments. For a sequence to be retained, a match of at least six nucleotides to both a V gene segment and a J gene segment was required. A rearrangement counted as productive if the CDR3 had no stop codons and remained in frame with V and J, and every other rearrangement counted as non-productive. CDR3 was defined by IMGT convention, running from the second conserved V-encoded cysteine to the conserved J-encoded phenylalanine. In an earlier analysis of 500 to 650 of the donors, sequences lacking an unambiguous match to a single V gene segment were excluded. In an earlier analysis of a few hundred of the donors, V segments were called functional above 56.7% productive rearrangements and were called segregating when the between-donor standard deviation exceeded 5%. To diagnose cytomegalovirus status from the catalog of TCR beta chain sequences, a statistical classification framework was built. V and J gene assignment, in a later analysis, came from comparing TCR nucleotide sequences with IMGT/GENE-DB human TR gene sequences. A later analysis assigned CDR3 sequences and most-parsimonious VDJ recombination scenarios with the TCRdist pipeline. A later analysis defined each TCR beta chain by its CDR3 amino acid sequence plus V-gene family, and excluded reads lacking a unique V-gene family. As a way to deal with suspected cross-contamination and a sequencing artifact, a later analysis dropped nearly 600 nucleotide sequences that were highly shared and had low generation probability. In a later analysis, a clonal expansion index for each public chain was calculated from normalized within-repertoire ranks of inferred template counts. Generation probabilities in a later analysis came from a VDJ recombination model fitted to out-of-frame rearrangements, and those results were checked against IGoR. Hypergeometric tests were used in a later analysis to score TCR-TCR, TCR-HLA and TCR-CMV co-occurrence, with a repertoire-size bias correction applied to the TCR pairs. To estimate false discovery rates, a later analysis permuted the HLA or CMV assignments 20 times. In a later analysis, co-occurring TCRs were grouped using DBSCAN, and TCRdist sequence similarity was added for clustering within HLA-allele-positive subsets. For co-occurrence clustering, repertoires with fewer than 30,000 or more than 120,000 public chains were excluded, along with 4 to 6 repertoires with anomalous nucleotide sharing. The source is immuneACCESS, and TCRdb retained only in-frame sequences with V and J called. Part of the clones is not carried over; for the studies checked, unresolved V genes explain less than half of this, and the remainder is unexplained. V, J and clone size are taken as reported in that table, and D and trimming were inferred from the DNA itself. This sample holds around 180,000 clones; about three quarters were observed only once. The top ten clones comprise approximately 1.5% of the sample.

The cohort consisted of 600 or so healthy bone marrow donors. At the time of sampling, every cohort member was nominally healthy, though immune exposures that went unrecorded were likely present. The donor tested CMV seronegative and was one of the 352 seronegative cohort members. Each donor provided a peripheral blood sample, and peripheral blood mononuclear cells were used for TCR beta sequencing. Genomic DNA was extracted from the blood cell samples with the Qiagen DNeasy Blood Extraction Kit. CDR1 SNHLY and CDR2 FYNNEI were looked up in the germline V gene. From the cysteine through the phenylalanine, the CDR3 covers 14 amino acids. The retained sequence is limited to the CDR3, 42 bases, with the frame set at the first base. The trim is 7 bases for V and 1 base for J, with a gap of 14 bases between the germline ends. As to this clone: There is no known antigen for this receptor. No base quality values were provided; no much bigger clone lies one nucleotide off.

Overall study outcomes, separate from this receptor: Roughly uniform sequencing depth across donors was assumed in presence/absence analyses, although this assumption may not hold. Correlated functional status among segregating V segments might reflect linkage disequilibrium, but an unknown experimental factor could not be ruled out. CMV serostatus was the only immune exposure information available for the cohort. In a later analysis, several top co-occurrence clusters were reported to appear linked to parvovirus B19, influenza, CMV and Epstein-Barr virus. According to the authors, the approach could potentially be generalized to other disease states and immunological phenotypes. In a later analysis, TCR association rates were found to vary across HLA loci, with the most associated TCRs seen for DRB1 alleles and the fewest for HLA-C alleles. This cohort had only TCR beta chains sequenced, and the lack of alpha or paired-chain data limited which features could be detected. Because HLA typing was unavailable for some donors at each locus, only the typed subset was used in association tests. The 87-base-pair reads could not distinguish some IMGT-functional V segments, including TRBV6-2 and TRBV6-3, so those segments were excluded. In the study, some 160 TCR beta chains were listed as associated with cytomegalovirus. Strong co-occurrence of HLA alleles, especially DR and DQ, made assigning TCR associations to individual alleles difficult. In a later analysis, 16,951 TCR beta sequences were associated with specific HLA alleles at a false discovery rate of 0.05. Three of the identified cytomegalovirus-associated TCR beta chains were confirmed in vitro to be specific for cytomegalovirus antigens. Because counts were too low, seventeen rarely observed V segments, including chromosome 9 orphons, were excluded from the earlier analysis of 500 to 700 of the donors. A later genetic analysis reported fewer N-insertions in productive TCRs among donors in an Asian-associated ancestry cluster than the roughly 720-donor mean. In an earlier analysis of roughly 500 of the donors, most TCR beta V segments appeared in productive rearrangements about 87% or about 30% of the time, broadly matching IMGT annotations. In both the original and validation cohorts, the classifier was reported to diagnose cytomegalovirus status with high specificity and sensitivity. A further reported finding was that TCR beta sequences accurately predicted the HLA-A and HLA-B alleles for most subjects in the first cohort. A later genetic analysis associated a missense DCLRE1C variant with V-gene and J-gene trimming of TCR beta chains, and an independent cohort replicated the association. A later analysis found that most CMV-associated TCR beta chains appeared HLA-restricted, with HLA associations seemingly driven largely by CMV exposure. While some public TCRs were present in many individuals, most TCR sequences turned up only very rarely across donors. A group of highly shared sequence variants was considered likely to be a technical artifact of the sequencing pipeline. Compared with equally common non-associated chains, HLA-associated TCR beta chains in a later analysis were more clonally expanded and had lower generation probabilities.

The TCR sequence derives from a girl between 5 and 17 years old in good health and CMV-seronegative. Sequenced sample: PBMCs. The rearranged segments are TRBV2 and TRBJ2-7; the D gene is unclear. At the DNA level, the sequence is TGTGCCAGCACCCGAGTCGGTACTTCCTACGAGCAGTACTTC. Its coded protein is CASTRVGTSYEQYF. Supplemented by the reference TRBV2 and TRBJ2-7 proteins around the CDR3, the complete variable domain is EPEVTQTPSHQVTQMGQEVILRCVPISNHLYFYWYRQILGQKVEFLVSFYNNEISEKSEIFDDQFSVERPDGSNFTLKIRSTKLEDSAMYFCASTRVGTSYEQYFGPGTRLTVT.